The 25 T cell receptor beta chains given below trace back to one sample, sequenced in a study of cytomegalovirus exposure and HLA in healthy donors. Method: immunoSEQ multiplex PCR; TCRdb's copy keeps in-frame clones and lacks some. The sample lists 300,000 to 350,000 clones, 88% occurring once. Material for sequencing was PBMCs. The source is a man aged 30-40 years in good health and CMV-seronegative.

The rearrangement uses TRBV29-1 and TRBJ1-2; D is unclear. Trimming pared 3 bases from V and 5 bases from J, leaving 13 bases between. The CDR3 has 13 residues. Germline CDR1 and CDR2: SQVTM and ANQGSEA. The CDR3 here is CSVDQTGNYGYTF. The CDR3 nucleotides read TGCAGCGTTGACCAGACCGGGAATTATGGCTACACCTTC.

This sequence joins TRBV9 and TRBJ2-1; 7 bases align to TRBD1. Germline-derived CDR1 and CDR2 are SGDLS and YYNGEE. With 1 base clipped from V and 3 bases from J, the junction kept 4 bases outside the gene matches. The CDR3 has 15 amino acids. The CDR3 loop is CASSVMTGNYNEQFF. The CDR3 DNA follows: TGTGCCAGCAGCGTAATGACAGGGAACTACAATGAGCAGTTCTTC.

This clone has just a few counts. The chain is built from TRBV18 and TRBJ1-2; tentatively, D is TRBD1 (6 bases). CDR1 KGHSH and CDR2 LQKENI come from the germline V gene. V lost 5 bases and J 6 bases, leaving 19 bases between the germline ends. The CDR3 sequence is 15 residues long. CDR3 sequence: CASSTTGITGHGYTF. DNA for the CDR3: TGTGCCAGCTCAACGACCGGGATTACAGGGCATGGCTACACCTTC.

The chain employs TRBV15 and TRBJ2-5; 11 positions match TRBD2. V lost 1 base to trimming and J lost 6 bases; unmatched junction nucleotides: 4. Germline V gene data show CDR1 as LNHNV and CDR2 as YYDKDF (reference sequence). The CDR3 contains 15 residues. CDR3 DNA: TGTGCCACCAGCAGAGTTAGCGGGGGGGCGAAGACCCAGTACTTC. It translates to CATSRVSGGAKTQYF.

The table lists this clone with a few counts. The CDR3 coding sequence is TGTGCCAGCAGCGTCGGGACAGGAGCTAACTATGGCTACACCTTC. This gives the protein CASSVGTGANYGYTF. V and J are TRBV7-2 and TRBJ1-2, with 8 bases lining up with TRBD1. This CDR3 region has 15 residues. Germline V gene data show CDR1 as SGHTA and CDR2 as FQGNSA. With 5 bases clipped from V and 0 bases from J, the junction kept 5 bases outside the gene matches.

This clone came up once. The V call is TRBV18, the J call TRBJ2-7; perhaps TRBD1 as D (7 bases). CDR3 length equals 15 residues. Per germline, CDR1 KGHSH and CDR2 LQKENI. Trimming took off 3 bases at V and 2 bases at J, with 14 bases between the two ends. The CDR3 DNA sequence: TGTGCCAGCTCACCGGATCCAGGGGGGCCCTACGAGCAGTACTTC. It translates to CASSPDPGGPYEQYF. The variable domain in full, completed from reference TRBV18 and TRBJ2-7, reads NAGVMQNPRHLVRRRGQEARLRCSPMKGHSHVYWYRQLPEEGLKFMVYLQKENIIDESGMPKERFSAEFPKEGPSILRIQQVVRGDSAAYFCASSPDPGGPYEQYFGPGTRLTVT.

This chain joins TRBV2 and TRBJ1-1; TRBD1 aligns across 8 bases. V shed 6 bases and J 0 bases; nucleotides not matched to a gene: 6. Germline CDR1 and CDR2: SNHLY and FYNNEI. CDR3 length: 15 amino acids. The CDR3: CASRVRQGMNTEAFF. The CDR3 nucleotides read TGTGCCAGCAGAGTACGACAGGGGATGAACACTGAAGCTTTCTTT.

The chain carries TRBV7-6 and TRBJ1-3, with D maybe TRBD1 (5 bases). V shed 0 bases and J shed 0 bases, with 18 bases lying between them. CDR3 length equals 19 residues. Looked up from germline, CDR1 is SGHVS and CDR2 is FNYEAQ. CDR3 residues: CASSLATQGQASSGNTIYF. Here the CDR3 DNA reads TGTGCCAGCAGCTTAGCGACCCAGGGCCAGGCGAGCTCTGGAAACACCATATATTTT.

The chain recombines TRBV5-1 with TRBJ2-5; 9 bases align to TRBD1. Germline CDR1 reads SGHRS; CDR2 reads YFSETQ. The CDR3 covers 15 residues. Trimming took 0 bases from V and 4 from J; bases not matched to a gene: 4. The DNA for the CDR3 is TGCGCCAGCAGCTTGGAGGACAGGGGCACAGAGACCCAGTACTTC. Translated, it gives CASSLEDRGTETQYF.

The chain is built from TRBV5-1 and TRBJ1-1, with D maybe TRBD1 (5 bases). The length of the CDR3 is 14 residues. Germline values: CDR1 SGHRS, CDR2 YFSETQ. Trimming stripped 4 bases from V and 4 bases from J, with 14 bases between. CDR3 sequence reads: CASSVASGGTEAFF. The DNA of the CDR3 is TGCGCCAGCAGCGTAGCTTCGGGGGGCACTGAAGCTTTCTTT.

The chain uses TRBV28 and TRBJ1-5; D not resolved. V lost 6 bases, J lost 0 bases, and 6 bases lay in between. This CDR3 comprises 13 residues. Looked up from germline, CDR1 is MDHEN and CDR2 is SYDVKM. This chain's CDR3 is CASSGYSNQPQHF. Written as DNA, the CDR3 is TGTGCCAGCAGCGGGTATAGCAATCAGCCCCAGCATTTT.

The chain is built from TRBV2 and TRBJ2-2, with TRBD1 identical over 12 bases. The CDR3 loop spans 16 amino acids. Germline V CDR1 and CDR2: SNHLY, FYNNEI. V was clipped by 7 bases and J by 1 base; unmatched bases: 4. This CDR3 is CASIGDRGLNTGELFF. In nucleotides, the CDR3 is TGTGCCAGCATCGGGGACAGGGGGCTGAACACCGGGGAGCTGTTTTTT.

The genes are TRBV19 and TRBJ2-1; the match to TRBD2 covers 8 bases. Trimming at V came to 10 bases and at J to 9 bases, leaving 17 bases not matched to a gene. The V gene's germline CDR1 is LNHDA and CDR2 SQIVND (reference sequence). CDR3 length equals 15 residues. The CDR3 nucleotides read TGTGCCACTGCAGAGGGGGTAGCGGGGTCTCTTGAGCAGTTCTTC. Protein: CATAEGVAGSLEQFF.

The chain employs TRBV14 and TRBJ1-2; D unresolved. V dropped 6 bases and J dropped 7 bases, with 18 bases sitting between them. CDR1 is SGHDN and CDR2 is FVKESK in the germline V gene. This CDR3 has 14 residues. Written as DNA, the CDR3 is TGTGCCAGCAGGCTCACCGGGGTTAGAGGTGGCTACACCTTC. This codes for CASRLTGVRGGYTF.

The chain combines TRBV5-6 with TRBJ2-3; maybe TRBD1 (6 bases). The CDR3 contains 13 residues. The germline CDR1 and CDR2 sequences are SGHDT and YYEEEE. V lost 5 bases and J lost 8, with 15 bases in between. The CDR3 DNA reads as TGTGCCAGCAGTAAAGAAGGGGGAAGTACGCAGTATTTT. Its protein is CASSKEGGSTQYF. The full variable domain, with the rest looked up from reference TRBV5-6 and TRBJ2-3, is DAGVTQSPTHLIKTRGQQVTLRCSPKSGHDTVSWYQQALGQGPQFIFQYYEEEERQRGNFPDRFSGHQFPNYSSELNVNALLLGDSALYLCASSKEGGSTQYFGPGTRLTVL.

This rearrangement joins TRBV6-4 to TRBJ2-7; perhaps TRBD1 as D (6 bases). This CDR3 contains 16 residues. CDR1 and CDR2 (germline): MRHNA, SNTAGT. V was cut by 4 bases and J by 6 bases, with 22 bases left in between. CDR3 sequence: CASSVGGSFDPAEQYF. DNA of the CDR3: TGTGCCAGCAGTGTTGGGGGCTCCTTTGATCCAGCCGAGCAGTACTTC.

The chain employs TRBV4-3 and TRBJ2-7, with TRBD1 as a possible D gene (6 bases). Looked up from germline, CDR1 is LGHNA and CDR2 is YSLEER. Trimming removed 0 bases at V and 4 bases at J, with 13 bases between. The CDR3 spans 15 residues. The DNA of the CDR3 is TGCGCCAGCAGCCAAGAGGACAGAGCTTCTTACGAGCAGTACTTC. Amino acids: CASSQEDRASYEQYF.

V usage is TRBV5-6 and J usage is TRBJ2-1; the D gene is possibly TRBD1 (7 bases). This CDR3 is built from 14 residues. Germline V lookup: CDR1 SGHDT, CDR2 YYEEEE. Trimming took 2 bases from V and 7 from J, leaving 13 bases between them. The CDR3 is CASSLQGRINEQFF. The CDR3 region has the DNA TGTGCCAGCAGCTTACAGGGGAGGATTAATGAGCAGTTCTTC.

This clone was observed a single time. In DNA form, the CDR3 reads TGTGCCAGCAGCCATGGCAGGGGGTACCAAGAGACCCAGTACTTC. Its protein is CASSHGRGYQETQYF. The chain combines TRBV14 with TRBJ2-5, with 7 bases matching TRBD1. V shed 3 bases and J 0 bases; nucleotides not matched to a gene: 4. The CDR3 totals 15 residues. CDR1 SGHDN and CDR2 FVKESK come from the germline V gene.

The V call is TRBV7-9, the J call TRBJ2-7; D possibly corresponds to TRBD1 (7 bases). Per germline, CDR1 SEHNR and CDR2 FQNEAQ (reference sequence). The CDR3 totals 17 residues. Trimming took off 5 bases at V and 1 base at J, with 21 bases between the two ends. The CDR3 spells CASSQRAGQRDSYEQYF. The CDR3 DNA follows: TGTGCCAGCAGCCAGCGGGCGGGACAGAGAGATTCCTACGAGCAGTACTTC.

Only one count was recorded for this clone. The chain has TRBV18 and TRBJ2-7; D is perhaps TRBD1 (5 bases). Germline-derived CDR1 and CDR2 are KGHSH and LQKENI. The V and J ends lost 6 bases and 2 bases respectively, with 11 bases between them. The CDR3 is 13 residues long. CDR3 residues: CASSLDSPYEQYF. CDR3 sequence (DNA): TGTGCCAGCTCCTTAGACAGTCCCTACGAGCAGTACTTC.

The chain links TRBV11-3 to TRBJ2-2, with 8 nucleotides matching TRBD1. J lost 4 bases, V lost 5 bases, and 12 bases had no gene match. The CDR3 loop spans 17 amino acids. The germline gives CDR1 SGHNT, CDR2 YENEEA. CDR3 nucleotides: TGTGCCAGCAGCCCGTTCGCAGGGGGCGCGGGCACCGGGGAGCTGTTTTTT. Encoded protein: CASSPFAGGAGTGELFF. Full variable domain (outside the CDR3, taken from reference TRBV11-3 and TRBJ2-2): EAGVVQSPRYKIIEKKQPVAFWCNPISGHNTLYWYLQNLGQGPELLIRYENEEAVDDSQLPKDRFSAERLKGVDSTLKIQPAELGDSAVYLCASSPFAGGAGTGELFFGEGSRLTVL.

The genes are TRBV4-2 and TRBJ2-3; 9 bases agree with TRBD2. The germline CDR1 and CDR2 sequences are LGHNA and YNFKEQ. This CDR3 is 17 amino acids long. Trimming at V came to 1 base and at J to 2 bases, leaving 7 bases not matched to a gene. Here the CDR3 DNA reads TGTGCCAGCAGCCAAGCTCGGCGGGGGGGCCCCACAGATACGCAGTATTTT. Amino acids: CASSQARRGGPTDTQYF.

This clone has just a few counts. The CDR3 nucleotides read TGTGCCAGCACCAACGCAGGGGGCTACAATGAGCAGTTCTTC. This translates into CASTNAGGYNEQFF. This chain joins TRBV6-1 and TRBJ2-1, with 7 bases that match TRBD1. The CDR3 has 14 amino acids. Germline trimming cut 7 bases from V and 3 bases from J; bases unmatched to any gene: 6. CDR1 MNHNS and CDR2 SASEGT come from the germline V gene.

The rearrangement links TRBV2 to TRBJ2-4; no definite D call. This CDR3 comprises 13 residues. Trimming stripped 4 bases from V and 0 bases from J, with 4 bases between. Per the germline V gene, CDR1 is SNHLY and CDR2 is FYNNEI. The CDR3 loop is CASSGLAKNIQYF. The CDR3 nucleotides are TGTGCCAGCAGTGGACTAGCCAAAAACATTCAGTACTTC.